The 15 T cell receptor beta chains in this list originate from one sample, sequenced in a study of OX40 agonist ivuxolimab in advanced cancers. Receptors were amplified or captured by the immunoSEQ multiplex PCR assay. TCRdb limited this immuneACCESS table to in-frame rearrangements with V and J called. A share of clones is missing; checked studies link under half to unresolved V genes, and the rest is unexplained. Here the sample has 50,000 to 65,000 clones; just under 90% occur a single time. The top ten hold approximately 1.8% of the sample. Sample: CD4+ or CD8+ T cells sorted from blood, taken in a trial of the OX40 agonist ivuxolimab. All receptors come from an adult with an advanced solid tumor such as melanoma, head and neck, liver or kidney cancer.

The chain links TRBV10-3 to TRBJ1-2; TRBD1 matches at 7 bases. V was pared by 2 bases and J by 7 bases, with 10 bases of the junction left unmatched. Germline V gene sequence: CDR1 ENHRY, CDR2 SYGVKD. The CDR3 spans 15 residues. CDR3 sequence: CAISEQGGASFGYTF. CDR3 DNA: TGTGCCATCAGTGAGCAAGGGGGCGCGAGTTTTGGCTACACCTTC.

CDR3 residues: CASNFRGITSEAFF. As DNA, the CDR3 is TGTGCCAGCAATTTCCGGGGGATTACTTCTGAAGCTTTCTTT. The V gene is TRBV6-5, the J gene TRBJ1-1; D is perhaps TRBD1 (5 bases). This CDR3 has 14 residues. From germline, CDR1 is MNHEY and CDR2 SVGAGI. Trimming removed 7 bases at V and 6 bases at J, with 18 bases between.

Here the CDR3 reads CASSQDMVSGGAQETQYF. CDR3 coding DNA: TGCGCCAGCAGCCAAGATATGGTGAGCGGGGGGGCCCAAGAGACCCAGTACTTC. The chain combines TRBV4-1 with TRBJ2-5, with 10 bases fitting TRBD2. V was pared by 0 bases and J by 1 base, with 8 bases of the junction left unmatched. The CDR3 contains 18 residues. Germline CDR1 is MGHRA and CDR2 is YSYEKL.

J is TRBJ2-1 and V is TRBV6-5; 10 nucleotides align to TRBD1. The CDR3 runs to 14 residues. Germline assignment: CDR1 MNHEY and CDR2 SVGAGI. V trimming: 7 bases; J trimming: 6 bases; junction bases outside the gene matches: 6. The CDR3 coding sequence is TGTGCCAGCAATTTGCGACAGGGGGCCAATGAGCAGTTCTTC. It codes for CASNLRQGANEQFF.

This clone has a single count. The chain couples TRBV5-5 to TRBJ2-1, with 9 bases fitting TRBD2. Germline CDR1 SGHKS, CDR2 YYEKEE (reference sequence). The V segment lost 6 bases and the J segment 9 bases; nucleotides outside the gene matches: 13. The CDR3 spans 15 residues. CDR3 sequence: CASTPTGTSTGEQFF. For the CDR3, the DNA is TGTGCCAGCACCCCAACCGGGACTAGCACTGGTGAGCAGTTCTTC.

This chain links TRBV11-2 with TRBJ1-5, with D unresolved. V dropped 1 base and J dropped 0 bases, with 7 bases sitting between them. The CDR3 runs 15 residues. The germline gives CDR1 SGHAT, CDR2 FQNNGV. The CDR3 is CASSLGRNSNQPQHF. The DNA for the CDR3 is TGTGCCAGCAGCTTAGGACGTAATAGCAATCAGCCCCAGCATTTT.

The genes are TRBV19 and TRBJ2-3; no definite D call. This CDR3 is built from 14 residues. The germline gives CDR1 LNHDA, CDR2 SQIVND (reference sequence). V lost 5 bases, J lost 6 bases, and 15 bases lay in between. CDR3 nucleotide sequence: TGTGCCAGTAGTCCGGGTAGAGCATCGGATACGCAGTATTTT. It yields the protein CASSPGRASDTQYF.

The chain uses TRBV28 and TRBJ1-1; 8 nucleotides agree with TRBD1. V shed 6 bases and J 10 bases; nucleotides not matched to a gene: 7. This CDR3 comprises 12 residues. CDR1 and CDR2 (germline): MDHEN, SYDVKM. The CDR3 protein is CASRDRGFGAFF. In nucleotides, the CDR3 is TGTGCCAGCAGAGACAGGGGATTTGGAGCTTTCTTT.

This clone showed up just a few times. This chain joins TRBV5-1 and TRBJ2-5; possible D gene TRBD2, 6 bases. Germline V gene sequence: CDR1 SGHRS, CDR2 YFSETQ. Between the trimmed V and J ends, which lost 2 bases and 4 bases, there was a span of 15 bases. CDR3 length: 15 residues. The CDR3 sequence is CASSFNPGVGETQYF. CDR3 DNA sequence: TGCGCCAGCAGCTTTAACCCGGGGGTGGGAGAGACCCAGTACTTC.

V and J are TRBV19 and TRBJ2-3; either TRBD1 or TRBD2 may supply D (5 bases each). Germline loops: CDR1 LNHDA, CDR2 SQIVND (reference sequence). Trimming cost V 7 bases and J 4 bases, with 15 bases left between them. The CDR3 is 14 amino acids. The CDR3: CASIGAGGPDTQYF. Here the CDR3 DNA reads TGTGCCAGTATCGGGGCAGGAGGCCCAGATACGCAGTATTTT.

The chain joins TRBV6-6 to TRBJ1-1, with 10 bases lining up with TRBD1. Germline assignment: CDR1 MNHNY and CDR2 SVGAGI (reference sequence). The CDR3 loop spans 16 amino acids. V dropped 6 bases and J dropped 1; count of bases not matched to a gene: 8. The CDR3 coding sequence is TGTGCCAGCAGCACCCTCGGACAGGGGGGGAACACTGAAGCTTTCTTT. Translating it yields CASSTLGQGGNTEAFF.

V gene TRBV7-8 combines with J gene TRBJ1-1, with D perhaps TRBD1 (5 bases). V lost 8 bases, J lost 2 bases, and 12 bases lay in between. The CDR3 is 13 amino acids. From germline, CDR1 is SGHVS and CDR2 FQNEAQ. DNA for the CDR3: TGTGCCAGCCGGGGCCCCTCCAACACTGAAGCTTTCTTT. Translating gives CASRGPSNTEAFF.

The J gene is TRBJ1-3, the V gene TRBV7-8; D is ambiguous. The V end was cut by 5 bases, the J end by 3 bases, with 14 bases between. CDR3 length: 15 amino acids. In germline, CDR1 is SGHVS, CDR2 FQNEAQ. CDR3 loop: CASSPKAGFGNTIYF. Written as DNA, the CDR3 is TGTGCCAGCAGCCCAAAGGCGGGATTTGGAAACACCATATATTTT.

This rearrangement joins TRBV19 to TRBJ1-2; D is unresolved. Trimming removed 5 bases from V and 6 bases from J, with 16 bases in between. CDR1 and CDR2 from the germline V gene are LNHDA and SQIVND (reference sequence). The CDR3 spans 14 residues. The CDR3 loop is CASSGGSWGDGYTF. The DNA of the CDR3 is TGTGCCAGTAGTGGAGGGTCTTGGGGAGATGGCTACACCTTC. Full variable domain (rest looked up from reference TRBV19 and TRBJ1-2): DGGITQSPKYLFRKEGQNVTLSCEQNLNHDAMYWYRQDPGQGLRLIYYSQIVNDFQKGDIAEGYSVSREKKESFPLTVTSAQKNPTAFYLCASSGGSWGDGYTFGSGTRLTVV.

The rearrangement joins TRBV5-5 to TRBJ1-6; 8 nucleotides agree with TRBD1. V lost 4 bases and J lost 9; bases outside the gene matches: 6. The CDR3 has 14 amino acids. Germline CDR1 and CDR2: SGHKS and YYEKEE (reference sequence). CDR3 bases: TGTGCCAGCAGCAATGACAGGGGCGGTTCACCCCTCCACTTT. Its protein is CASSNDRGGSPLHF.